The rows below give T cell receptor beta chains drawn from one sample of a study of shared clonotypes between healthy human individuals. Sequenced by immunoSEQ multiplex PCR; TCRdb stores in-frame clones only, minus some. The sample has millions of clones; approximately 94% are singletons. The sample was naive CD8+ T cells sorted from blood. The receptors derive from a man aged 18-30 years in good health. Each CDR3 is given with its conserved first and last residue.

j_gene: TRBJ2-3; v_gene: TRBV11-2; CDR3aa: CASSLGYGHLSTDTQYF
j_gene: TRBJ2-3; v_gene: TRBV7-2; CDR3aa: CASSLELLAGDTQYF
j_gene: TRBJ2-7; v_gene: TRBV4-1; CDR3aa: CASSPTGTDVSYEQYF
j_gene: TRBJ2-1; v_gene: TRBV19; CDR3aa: CASSMGDSRYNEQFF
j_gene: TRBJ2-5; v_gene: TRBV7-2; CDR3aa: CASSLQGTQETQYF
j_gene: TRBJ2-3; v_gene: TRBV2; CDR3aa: CASRELGGLTDTQYF
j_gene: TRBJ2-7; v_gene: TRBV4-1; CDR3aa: CASSQRDTHYEQYF
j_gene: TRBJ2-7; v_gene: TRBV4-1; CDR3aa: CASSLRQGLWEQYF
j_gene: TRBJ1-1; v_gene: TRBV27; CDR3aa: CASSPSRGQVVGEAFF
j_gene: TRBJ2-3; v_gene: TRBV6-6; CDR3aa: CASSYATDTQYF
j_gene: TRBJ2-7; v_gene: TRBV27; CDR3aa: CASSFGGGLDEQYF
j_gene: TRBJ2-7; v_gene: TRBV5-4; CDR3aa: CASSLNPTYEQYF
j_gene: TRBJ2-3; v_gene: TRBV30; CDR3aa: CAWSVLGAGFTDTQYF
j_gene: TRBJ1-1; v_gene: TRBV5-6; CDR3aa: CASSLWGGTEAFF
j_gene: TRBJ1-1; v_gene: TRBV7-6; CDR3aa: CASSPGTVNTEAFF
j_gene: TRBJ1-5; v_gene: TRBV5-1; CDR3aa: CASSLATGTSNQPQHF
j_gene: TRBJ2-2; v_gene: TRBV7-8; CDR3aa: CASSLGPTTGELFF
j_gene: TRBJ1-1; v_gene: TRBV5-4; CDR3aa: CASSWDRGITEAFF
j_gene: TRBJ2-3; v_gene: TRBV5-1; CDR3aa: CASSLSDYPTRDTQYF
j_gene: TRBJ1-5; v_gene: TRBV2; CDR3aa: CASSEGLGAPFRQPQHF
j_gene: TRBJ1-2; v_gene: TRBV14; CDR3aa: CASSPGGGYTF
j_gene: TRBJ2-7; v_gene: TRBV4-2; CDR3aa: CASSQGAGYEQYF
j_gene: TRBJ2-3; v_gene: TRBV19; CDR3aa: CASSIGLAGPPDADTQYF
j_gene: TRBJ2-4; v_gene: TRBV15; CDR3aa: CATHDRVGNIQYF
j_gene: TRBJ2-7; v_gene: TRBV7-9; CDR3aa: CASTLSIGQSSYEQYF
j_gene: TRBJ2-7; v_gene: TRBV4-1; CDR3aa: CASSQKGVTTSSYEQYF
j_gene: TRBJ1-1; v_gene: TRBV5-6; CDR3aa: CASSLGGFGSTEAFF
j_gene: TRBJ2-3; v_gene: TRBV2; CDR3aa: CASVWGGTDTQYF
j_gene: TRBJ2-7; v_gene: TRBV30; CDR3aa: CAAGEGRVHEQYF
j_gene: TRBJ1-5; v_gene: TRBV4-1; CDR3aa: CASSQATGTHQPQHF
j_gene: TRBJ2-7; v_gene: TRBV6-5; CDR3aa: CASSPRTGYEQYF
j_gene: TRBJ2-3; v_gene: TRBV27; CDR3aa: CASSPPGAYPDTQYF